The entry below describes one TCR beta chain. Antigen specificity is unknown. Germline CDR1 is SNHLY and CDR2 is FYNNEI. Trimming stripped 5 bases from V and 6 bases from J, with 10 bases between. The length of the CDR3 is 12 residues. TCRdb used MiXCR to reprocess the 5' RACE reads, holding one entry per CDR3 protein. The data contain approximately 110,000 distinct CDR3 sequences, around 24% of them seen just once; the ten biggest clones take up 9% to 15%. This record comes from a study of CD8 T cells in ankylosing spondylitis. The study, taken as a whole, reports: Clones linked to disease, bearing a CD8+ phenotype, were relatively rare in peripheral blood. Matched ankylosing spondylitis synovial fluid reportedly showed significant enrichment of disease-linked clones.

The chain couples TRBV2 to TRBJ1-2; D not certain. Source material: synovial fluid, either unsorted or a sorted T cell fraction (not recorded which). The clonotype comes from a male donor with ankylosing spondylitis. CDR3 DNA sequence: TGTGCCAGCAGTCTGACTATGGATGGCTACACCTTC. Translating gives CASSLTMDGYTF.